A single sample is the source of the 5 T cell receptor beta chains below, sequenced in a study of patients and donors after allogeneic stem cell transplantation. TCRdb itself ran the RT-PCR reads through MiXCR, one entry per CDR3 protein. Of about 160,000 distinct CDR3 sequences in the sample, roughly 35% were seen once. The sequencing input was blood, either unsorted or a sorted T cell fraction (not recorded which). The receptors here all came from a human donor who was either an allogeneic HSCT recipient or a stem cell or donor lymphocyte infusion donor (not recorded which). It is not recorded whose cells these are; they may come from a transplant donor.

The chain carries TRBV10-3 and TRBJ2-3, with 13 bases lining up with TRBD2. There are 17 residues in the CDR3. The junction had 7 bases not matched to a gene; V was cut back by 6 bases and J by 1 base. Germline V CDR1 and CDR2: ENHRY, SYGVKD. The CDR3 is CAISPGTSGVGTDTQYF. CDR3 coding DNA: TGTGCCATCAGCCCCGGGACTAGCGGGGTCGGCACAGATACGCAGTATTTT.

The rearrangement uses TRBV7-9 and TRBJ1-1, with D hard to call. Germline CDR1 SEHNR, CDR2 FQNEAQ (reference sequence). The CDR3 totals 15 residues. Trimming stripped 5 bases from V and 4 bases from J, with 17 bases between. CDR3 residues: CASSPPSATGTEAFF. CDR3 DNA sequence: TGTGCCAGCAGCCCACCTAGTGCGACGGGCACTGAAGCTTTCTTT.

This clonotype was seen a few times. The chain couples TRBV28 to TRBJ1-4, with 7 bases fitting TRBD1. The CDR3 length is 14 residues. J was trimmed by 8 bases and V by 7 bases; bases with no gene match: 10. Looked up from germline, CDR1 is MDHEN and CDR2 is SYDVKM. As DNA, the CDR3 is TGTGCCAGCACCTTAGACAGGGTAAAGGAAAAACTGTTTTTT. It is translated as CASTLDRVKEKLFF.

This clonotype came up many times. The chain uses TRBV29-1 and TRBJ1-1; D uncertain. With 3 bases removed from V and 2 bases from J, the gap between germline ends came to 4 bases. In germline, CDR1 is SQVTM, CDR2 ANQGSEA. The CDR3 runs to 11 residues. CDR3 in DNA: TGCAGCGTTGAGGTCAACACTGAAGCTTTCTTT. Amino acids: CSVEVNTEAFF.

Here the CDR3 DNA reads TGTGCCAGCAGTTTACTCCCAGGGGGCTCTTTCGCCGATACGCAGTATTTT. Protein sequence: CASSLLPGGSFADTQYF. The V call is TRBV27, the J call TRBJ2-3, with 8 positions matching TRBD1. The CDR3 spans 17 residues. Losses at the gene ends were 2 bases for V and 6 bases for J; bases not matched to a gene: 13. Germline V gene sequence: CDR1 MNHEY, CDR2 SMNVEV (reference sequence).